These T cell receptor beta chains were read from a single sample in a study of blood T cells in healthy people across ages. TCRdb called the 5' RACE reads again in MiXCR, with one record for every CDR3 protein. The repertoire includes 1.5 million to 2 million distinct CDR3 sequences, roughly 27% of them detected once, and around 7.7% sits in the top ten. The material sequenced was blood. Receptors originate from a woman in her twenties or thirties in good health. Both conserved end residues are part of each CDR3. D genes are given only for firm matches. Size tells how often a clone was seen (once, few, many) or the class of an expanded clone, and some rows leave it out.

V,D,size,J,DNA,CDR3
TRBV7-2,.,many,TRBJ2-5,TGTGCCAGCAGCCGAGGAAGCTCGGAGACCCAGTACTTC,CASSRGSSETQYF
TRBV5-1,TRBD1,many,TRBJ2-2,TGTGCCAGCAGCCCGGGACAGGGGAACACCGGGGAGCTGTTTTTT,CASSPGQGNTGELFF
TRBV2,TRBD1,.,TRBJ2-7,TGTGCCAGCAGCCTGCGCCGGGACAGGGGCCGCGAGCAGTACTTC,CASSLRRDRGREQYF
TRBV5-1,TRBD2,.,TRBJ2-7,TGCGCCAGCAGCCCGAGACCGTCGACTAGCGGTTACAATGAGCAGTACTTC,CASSPRPSTSGYNEQYF
TRBV2,.,few,TRBJ2-1,TGTGCCAGTAATCCCTCGGGCAGGGGTAACAATGAGCAGTTCTTC,CASNPSGRGNNEQFF
TRBV12-3/TRBV12-4,.,.,TRBJ2-1,TGTGCCAGCAGCCTAGGATCGGGAAGGGGGTCCTACAATGAGCAGTTCTTC,CASSLGSGRGSYNEQFF
TRBV10-2,.,few,TRBJ2-3,TGCGCCAGCAACCGACAGATTGATACGGATACGCAGTATTTT,CASNRQIDTDTQYF
TRBV2,.,.,TRBJ2-7,TGTGCCAGCAGAACAGAGGACGGCTTATCCTACGAGCAGTACTTC,CASRTEDGLSYEQYF
TRBV5-1,TRBD1,few,TRBJ2-3,TGCGCCAGCAGCTTGTACGGACAGGGTCCTTCGACAGATACGCAGTATTTT,CASSLYGQGPSTDTQYF
TRBV7-8,.,.,TRBJ2-7,TGTGCCAGCAGCTTAACAGGGCTTGTTTACGAGCAGTACTTC,CASSLTGLVYEQYF
TRBV9,TRBD1,few,TRBJ2-1,TGTGCCAGCAGCCCGCGACAGGGCCTCGGTGAGCAGTTCTTC,CASSPRQGLGEQFF
TRBV27,TRBD1,.,TRBJ1-2,TGTGCCAGCAGTTATAATCGGGACAGGGGACGCTACACCTTC,CASSYNRDRGRYTF
TRBV5-1,.,.,TRBJ2-3,TGCGCCAGCGCTGCTTTTTCGTTGGAAAGAGGGGATACGCAGTATTTT,CASAAFSLERGDTQYF
TRBV27,.,many,TRBJ2-7,TGTGCCAGCTCACAAGGGATCTCCTACGAGCAGTACTTC,CASSQGISYEQYF
TRBV6-5,.,few,TRBJ1-1,TGTGCCAGCAGTCCCCTGGGGGGGACGAAGGATGAAGCTTTCTTT,CASSPLGGTKDEAFF
TRBV12-3/TRBV12-4,TRBD2,few,TRBJ2-1,TGTGCCAGCAGTCGGAGAGCGGGAGGTTACAATGAGCAGTTCTTC,CASSRRAGGYNEQFF
TRBV6-6,TRBD1,.,TRBJ1-1,TGTGCCAGCGCTATAGGGACAGGGAACACTGAAGCTTTCTTT,CASAIGTGNTEAFF
TRBV12-3/TRBV12-4,TRBD2,many,TRBJ2-7,TGTGCCAGCAGTTTCGGGACTACCTACGAGCAGTACTTC,CASSFGTTYEQYF
TRBV5-1,TRBD1,few,TRBJ1-2,TGCGCCAGCACCTTTAACAGGACAGGTCGTGGCTACACCTTC,CASTFNRTGRGYTF